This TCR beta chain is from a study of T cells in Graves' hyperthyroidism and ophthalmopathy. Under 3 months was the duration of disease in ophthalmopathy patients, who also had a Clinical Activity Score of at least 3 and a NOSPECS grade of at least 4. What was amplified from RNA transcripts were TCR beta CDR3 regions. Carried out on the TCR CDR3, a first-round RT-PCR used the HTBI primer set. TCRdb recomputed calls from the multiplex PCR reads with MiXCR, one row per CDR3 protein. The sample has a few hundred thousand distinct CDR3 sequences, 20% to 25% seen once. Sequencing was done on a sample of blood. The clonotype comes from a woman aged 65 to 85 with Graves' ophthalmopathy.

CDR3 DNA: TGTGCCAGCAGTGAAGGTTCCCCCGATCCGTATGGCTACACCTTC. As protein: CASSEGSPDPYGYTF. The chain couples TRBV25-1 to TRBJ1-2, with unresolved D. The CDR3 is made up of 15 amino acids. Trimming took 2 bases from V and 5 from J, leaving 15 bases between them. The germline V gene has CDR1 MGHDK and CDR2 SYGVNS.